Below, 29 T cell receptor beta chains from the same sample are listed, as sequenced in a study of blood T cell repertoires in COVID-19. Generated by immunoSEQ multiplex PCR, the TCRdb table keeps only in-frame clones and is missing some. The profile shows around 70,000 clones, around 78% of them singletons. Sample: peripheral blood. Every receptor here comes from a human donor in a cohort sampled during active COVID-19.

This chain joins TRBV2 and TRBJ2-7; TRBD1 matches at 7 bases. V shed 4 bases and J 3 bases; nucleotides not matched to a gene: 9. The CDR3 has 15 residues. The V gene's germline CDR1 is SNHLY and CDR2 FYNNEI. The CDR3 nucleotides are TGTGCCAGCAGTGCAAGGCCGGGACAGAGCTACGAGCAGTACTTC. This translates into CASSARPGQSYEQYF.

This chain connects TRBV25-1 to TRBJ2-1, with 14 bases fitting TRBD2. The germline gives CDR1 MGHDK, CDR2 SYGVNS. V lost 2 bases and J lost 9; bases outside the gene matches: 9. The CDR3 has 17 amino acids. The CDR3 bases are TGTGCCAGCAGTGAACCCGGGACTAGCGGGAGACAGAGTGAGCAGTTCTTC. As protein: CASSEPGTSGRQSEQFF.

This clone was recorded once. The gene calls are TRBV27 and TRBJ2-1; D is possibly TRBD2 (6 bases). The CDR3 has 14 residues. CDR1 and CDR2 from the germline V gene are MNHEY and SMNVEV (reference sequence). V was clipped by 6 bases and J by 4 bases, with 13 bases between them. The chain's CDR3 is CASSLRLGYNEQFF. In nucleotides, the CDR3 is TGTGCCAGCAGCCTGAGACTAGGATACAATGAGCAGTTCTTC.

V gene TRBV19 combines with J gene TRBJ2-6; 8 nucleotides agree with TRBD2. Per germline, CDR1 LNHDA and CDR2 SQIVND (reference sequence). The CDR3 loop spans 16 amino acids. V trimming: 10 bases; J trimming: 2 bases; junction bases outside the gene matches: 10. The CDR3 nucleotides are TGTGCCACCACGCCAGCGGGAGAACCTGGGGCCAACGTCCTGACTTTC. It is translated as CATTPAGEPGANVLTF.

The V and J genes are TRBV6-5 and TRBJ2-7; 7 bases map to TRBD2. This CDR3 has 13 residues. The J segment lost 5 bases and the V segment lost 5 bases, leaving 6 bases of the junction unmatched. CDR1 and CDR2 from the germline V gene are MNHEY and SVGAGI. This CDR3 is CASSPPGGHEQYF. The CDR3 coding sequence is TGTGCCAGCAGTCCCCCGGGAGGCCACGAGCAGTACTTC.

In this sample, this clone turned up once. CDR3 amino acids: CASSNWERDHNEQFF. The CDR3 coding sequence is TGTGCCAGCAGCAATTGGGAGCGGGACCACAATGAGCAGTTCTTC. This sequence joins TRBV5-5 and TRBJ2-1; 7 bases fit TRBD2. Germline V gives CDR1 SGHKS, CDR2 YYEKEE (reference sequence). The CDR3 is made up of 15 amino acids. The trim removed 4 bases at V and 5 bases at J, leaving 9 bases unmatched.

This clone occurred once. Here the CDR3 DNA reads TGCGCCAGCAGGTCTATGATGGGAAATACCGGGAGGGAGAACACCGGGGAGCTGTTTTTT. Translation gives CASRSMMGNTGRENTGELFF. This sequence joins TRBV23-1 and TRBJ2-2; 8 bases match TRBD2. TRBV23-1 has ORF status, its function being uncertain. Trimming removed 6 bases from V and 1 base from J; junction bases left unmatched: 19. The CDR3 extends over 20 amino acids.

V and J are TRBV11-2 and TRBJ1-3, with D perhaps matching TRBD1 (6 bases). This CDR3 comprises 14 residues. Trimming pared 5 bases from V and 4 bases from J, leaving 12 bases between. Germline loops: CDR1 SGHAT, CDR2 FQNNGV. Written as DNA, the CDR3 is TGTGCCAGCAGCCCCCGGACAGCAGGAAACACCATATATTTT. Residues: CASSPRTAGNTIYF. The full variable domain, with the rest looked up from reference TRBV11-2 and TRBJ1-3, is EAGVAQSPRYKIIEKRQSVAFWCNPISGHATLYWYQQILGQGPKLLIQFQNNGVVDDSQLPKDRFSAERLKGVDSTLKIQPAKLEDSAVYLCASSPRTAGNTIYFGEGSWLTVV.

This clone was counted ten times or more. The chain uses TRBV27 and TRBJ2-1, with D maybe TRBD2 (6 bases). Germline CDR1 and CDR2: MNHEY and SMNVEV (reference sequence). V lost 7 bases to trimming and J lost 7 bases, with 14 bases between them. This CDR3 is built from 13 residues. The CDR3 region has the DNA TGTGCCAGCACCTGGGCCCGGGGGAATGAGCAGTTCTTC. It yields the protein CASTWARGNEQFF.

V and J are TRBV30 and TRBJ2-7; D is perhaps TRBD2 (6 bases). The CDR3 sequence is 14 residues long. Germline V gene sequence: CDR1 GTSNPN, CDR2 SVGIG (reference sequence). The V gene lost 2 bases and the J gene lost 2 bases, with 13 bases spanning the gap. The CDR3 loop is CAWSRGGATYEQYF. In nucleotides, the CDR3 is TGTGCCTGGAGTAGAGGAGGGGCAACCTACGAGCAGTACTTC.

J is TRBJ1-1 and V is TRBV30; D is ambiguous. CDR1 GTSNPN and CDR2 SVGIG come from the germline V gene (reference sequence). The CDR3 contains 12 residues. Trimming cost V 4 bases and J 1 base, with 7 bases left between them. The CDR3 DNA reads TGTGCCTGGAATGCAGGGAACACTGAAGCTTTCTTT. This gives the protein CAWNAGNTEAFF.

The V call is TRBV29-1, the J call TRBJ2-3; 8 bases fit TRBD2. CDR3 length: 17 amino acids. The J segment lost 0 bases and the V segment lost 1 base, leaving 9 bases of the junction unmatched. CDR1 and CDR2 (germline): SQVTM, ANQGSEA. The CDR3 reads CSVEGGLAATSTDTQYF. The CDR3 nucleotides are TGCAGCGTTGAAGGAGGACTAGCTGCGACTAGCACAGATACGCAGTATTTT.

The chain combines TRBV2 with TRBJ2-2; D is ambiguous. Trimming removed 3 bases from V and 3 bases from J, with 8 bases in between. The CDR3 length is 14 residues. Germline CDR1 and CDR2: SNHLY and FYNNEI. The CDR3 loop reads CASSEGLYTGELFF. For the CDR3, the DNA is TGTGCCAGCAGTGAGGGCCTCTACACCGGGGAGCTGTTTTTT.

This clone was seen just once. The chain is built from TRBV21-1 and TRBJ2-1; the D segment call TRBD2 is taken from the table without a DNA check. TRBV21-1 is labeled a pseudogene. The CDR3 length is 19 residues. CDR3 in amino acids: CASSKAGREGPSSYNEQFF. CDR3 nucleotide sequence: TGTGCCAGCAGCAAAGCCGGGCGGGAGGGCCCGAGCTCCTACAATGAGCAGTTCTTC.

For the CDR3, the DNA is TGCGCCAGCAGCCGGTCCCCGGAGGGCAATGAGCAGTTCTTC. Its protein is CASSRSPEGNEQFF. V and J are TRBV4-1 and TRBJ2-1; tentative D call: TRBD2 (6 bases). The germline gives CDR1 MGHRA, CDR2 YSYEKL. The CDR3 has 14 residues. V lost 4 bases, J lost 6 bases, and 13 bases lay in between.

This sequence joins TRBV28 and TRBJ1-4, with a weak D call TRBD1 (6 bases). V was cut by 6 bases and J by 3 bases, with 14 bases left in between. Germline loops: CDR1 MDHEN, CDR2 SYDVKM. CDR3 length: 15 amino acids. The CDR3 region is CASRTDRFPNEKLFF. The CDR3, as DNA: TGTGCCAGCAGAACCGACAGGTTTCCTAATGAAAAACTGTTTTTT.

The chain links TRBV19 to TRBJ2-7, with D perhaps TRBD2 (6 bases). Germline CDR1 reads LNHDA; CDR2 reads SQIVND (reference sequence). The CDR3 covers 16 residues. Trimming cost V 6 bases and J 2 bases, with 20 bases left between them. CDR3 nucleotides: TGTGCCAGTAGCCCCAGGGTAACTAGCCCCCCCTACGAGCAGTACTTC. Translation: CASSPRVTSPPYEQYF.

CDR3 coding DNA: TGTGCCAGCAGCCGCCCGGGGTTGAGAGAGCAGTTCTTC. Protein sequence: CASSRPGLREQFF. The gene calls are TRBV7-2 and TRBJ2-1; the D gene is possibly TRBD2 (5 bases). The CDR3 totals 13 residues. V shed 5 bases and J shed 10 bases, with 15 bases lying between them. Germline V gene data show CDR1 as SGHTA and CDR2 as FQGNSA. Using reference TRBV7-2 and TRBJ2-1 for the parts outside the CDR3, the full variable domain is GAGVSQSPSNKVTEKGKDVELRCDPISGHTALYWYRQSLGQGLEFLIYFQGNSAPDKSGLPSDRFSAERTGGSVSTLTIQRTQQEDSAVYLCASSRPGLREQFFGPGTRLTVL.

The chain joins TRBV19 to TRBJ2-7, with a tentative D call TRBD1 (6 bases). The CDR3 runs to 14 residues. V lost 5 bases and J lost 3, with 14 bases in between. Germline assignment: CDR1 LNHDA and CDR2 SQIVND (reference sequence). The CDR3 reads CASSQDSFSYEQYF. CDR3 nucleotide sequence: TGTGCCAGTAGTCAGGACAGTTTCAGCTACGAGCAGTACTTC. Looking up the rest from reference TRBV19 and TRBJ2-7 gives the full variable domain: DGGITQSPKYLFRKEGQNVTLSCEQNLNHDAMYWYRQDPGQGLRLIYYSQIVNDFQKGDIAEGYSVSREKKESFPLTVTSAQKNPTAFYLCASSQDSFSYEQYFGPGTRLTVT.

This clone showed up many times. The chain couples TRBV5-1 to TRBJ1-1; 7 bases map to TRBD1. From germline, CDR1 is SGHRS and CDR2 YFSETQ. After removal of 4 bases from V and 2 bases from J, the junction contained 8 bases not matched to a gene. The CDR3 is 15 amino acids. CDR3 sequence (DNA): TGCGCCAGCAGCCCCCGGGAAGGGGGCAACACTGAAGCTTTCTTT. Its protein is CASSPREGGNTEAFF. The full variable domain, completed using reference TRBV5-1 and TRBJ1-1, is KAGVTQTPRYLIKTRGQQVTLSCSPISGHRSVSWYQQTPGQGLQFLFEYFSETQRNKGNFPGRFSGRQFSNSRSEMNVSTLELGDSALYLCASSPREGGNTEAFFGQGTRLTVV.

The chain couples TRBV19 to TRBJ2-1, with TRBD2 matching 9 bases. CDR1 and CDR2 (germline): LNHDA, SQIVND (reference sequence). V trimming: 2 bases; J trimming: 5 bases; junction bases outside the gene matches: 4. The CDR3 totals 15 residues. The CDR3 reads CASSILAGSDNEQFF. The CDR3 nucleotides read TGTGCCAGTAGTATACTAGCGGGATCAGACAATGAGCAGTTCTTC.

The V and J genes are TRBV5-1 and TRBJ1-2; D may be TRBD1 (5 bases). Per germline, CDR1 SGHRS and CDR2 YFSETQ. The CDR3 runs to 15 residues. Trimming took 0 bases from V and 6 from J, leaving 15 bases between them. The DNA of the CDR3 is TGCGCCAGCAGCTTGGAGGGCAGGGAAACGGATGGCTACACCTTC. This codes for CASSLEGRETDGYTF.

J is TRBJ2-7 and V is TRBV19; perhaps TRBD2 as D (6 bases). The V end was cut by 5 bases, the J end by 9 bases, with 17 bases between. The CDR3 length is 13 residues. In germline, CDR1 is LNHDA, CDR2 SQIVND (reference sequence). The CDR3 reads CASSSVRAGLQYF. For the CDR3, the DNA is TGTGCCAGTAGTTCCGTCAGGGCGGGGTTGCAGTACTTC. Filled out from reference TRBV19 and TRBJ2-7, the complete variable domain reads DGGITQSPKYLFRKEGQNVTLSCEQNLNHDAMYWYRQDPGQGLRLIYYSQIVNDFQKGDIAEGYSVSREKKESFPLTVTSAQKNPTAFYLCASSSVRAGLQYFGPGTRLTVT.

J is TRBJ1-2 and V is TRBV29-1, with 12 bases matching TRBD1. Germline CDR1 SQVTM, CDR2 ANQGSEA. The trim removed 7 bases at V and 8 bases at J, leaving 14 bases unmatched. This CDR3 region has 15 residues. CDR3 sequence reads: CSAATGTGGHRGYTF. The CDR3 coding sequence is TGCAGCGCCGCTACCGGGACAGGGGGCCACCGGGGCTACACCTTC.

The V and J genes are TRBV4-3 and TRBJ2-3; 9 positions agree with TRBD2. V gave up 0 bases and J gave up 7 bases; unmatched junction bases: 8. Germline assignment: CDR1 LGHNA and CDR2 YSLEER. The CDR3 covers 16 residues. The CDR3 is CASSQDVAGVSNTQYF. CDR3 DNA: TGCGCCAGCAGCCAAGATGTAGCGGGAGTATCTAATACGCAGTATTTT.

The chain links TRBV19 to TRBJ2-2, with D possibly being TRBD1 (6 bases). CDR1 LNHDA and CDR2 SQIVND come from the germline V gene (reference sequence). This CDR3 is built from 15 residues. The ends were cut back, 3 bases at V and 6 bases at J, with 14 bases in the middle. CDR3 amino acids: CASSMKGGTAGELFF. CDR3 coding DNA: TGTGCCAGTAGTATGAAAGGGGGAACGGCCGGGGAGCTGTTTTTT.

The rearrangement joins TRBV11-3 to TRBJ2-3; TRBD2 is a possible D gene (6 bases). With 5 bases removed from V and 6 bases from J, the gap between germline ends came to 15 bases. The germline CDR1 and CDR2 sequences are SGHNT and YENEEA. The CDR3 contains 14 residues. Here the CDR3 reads CASSPGTLGDTQYF. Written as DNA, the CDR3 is TGTGCCAGCAGCCCCGGGACTCTGGGGGATACGCAGTATTTT.

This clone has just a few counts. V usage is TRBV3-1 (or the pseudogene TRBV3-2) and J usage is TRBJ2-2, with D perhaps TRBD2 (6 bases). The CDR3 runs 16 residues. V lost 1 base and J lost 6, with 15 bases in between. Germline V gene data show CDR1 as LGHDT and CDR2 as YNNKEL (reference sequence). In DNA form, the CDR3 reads TGTGCCAGCAGCCAAGGGAGACTAGTCAGCGCCGGGGAGCTGTTTTTT. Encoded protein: CASSQGRLVSAGELFF.

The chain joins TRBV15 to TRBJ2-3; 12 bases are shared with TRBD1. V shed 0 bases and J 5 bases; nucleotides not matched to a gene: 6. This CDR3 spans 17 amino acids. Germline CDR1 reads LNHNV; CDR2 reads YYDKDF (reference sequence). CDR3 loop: CATSRDVGTGGRDTQYF. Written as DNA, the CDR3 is TGTGCCACCAGCAGAGATGTTGGGACAGGGGGCAGAGATACGCAGTATTTT.